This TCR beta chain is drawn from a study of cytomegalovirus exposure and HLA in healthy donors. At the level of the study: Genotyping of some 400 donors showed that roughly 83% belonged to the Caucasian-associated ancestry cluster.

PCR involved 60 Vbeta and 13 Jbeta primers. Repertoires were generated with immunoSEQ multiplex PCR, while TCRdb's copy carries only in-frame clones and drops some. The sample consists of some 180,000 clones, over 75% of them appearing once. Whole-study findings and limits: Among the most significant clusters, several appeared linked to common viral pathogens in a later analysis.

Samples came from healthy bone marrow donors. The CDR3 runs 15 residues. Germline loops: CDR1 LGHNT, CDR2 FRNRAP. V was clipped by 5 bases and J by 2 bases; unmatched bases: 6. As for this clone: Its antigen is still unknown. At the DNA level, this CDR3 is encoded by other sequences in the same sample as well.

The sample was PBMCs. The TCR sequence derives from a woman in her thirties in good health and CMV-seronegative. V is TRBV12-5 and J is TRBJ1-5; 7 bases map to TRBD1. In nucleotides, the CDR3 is TGTGCTAGTGGTCCAAGGGGGCTCGGCAATCAGCCCCAGCATTTT. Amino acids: CASGPRGLGNQPQHF.